One sample yielded the 5 T cell receptor beta chains listed below, sequenced in a study of technical replicates of blood from a few donors. Produced via immunoSEQ multiplex PCR; TCRdb's table is partial and in-frame only. The sample gives about 75,000 clones, about 97% of which show up once; 0.18% is in the top ten. Sequenced material: T cells isolated from PBMCs. Receptors were obtained from a human donor in good health.

The chain has TRBV9 and TRBJ2-1; D may be TRBD1 (5 bases). The CDR3 extends over 16 amino acids. V lost 3 bases to trimming and J lost 0 bases, with 13 bases between them. CDR1 and CDR2 (germline): SGDLS, YYNGEE. CDR3 sequence reads: CASSGVGDSSYNEQFF. CDR3 nucleotide sequence: TGTGCCAGCAGCGGGGTAGGAGACAGCTCCTACAATGAGCAGTTCTTC.

Only one count was recorded for this clone. The V gene is TRBV11-2, the J gene TRBJ2-1; D gene uncertain. CDR1 is SGHAT, CDR2 FQNNGV, per germline. V lost 4 bases and J 3 bases, leaving 4 bases between the germline ends. CDR3 size: 12 residues. The CDR3 nucleotides read TGTGCCAGCAGCTCAAACTACAATGAGCAGTTCTTC. It translates to CASSSNYNEQFF.

V and J are TRBV2 and TRBJ2-2; D remains ambiguous. CDR3 length: 13 residues. Trimming took 8 bases from V and 5 from J, leaving 12 bases between them. CDR1 and CDR2 (germline): SNHLY, FYNNEI. The CDR3 spells CASRRSWTGELFF. The CDR3 nucleotides read TGTGCCAGCCGCCGGAGTTGGACCGGGGAGCTGTTTTTT.

The table lists this clone with a count of one. V is TRBV11-2 and J is TRBJ2-1; 11 nucleotides agree with TRBD1. Per germline, CDR1 SGHAT and CDR2 FQNNGV. V lost 5 bases and J lost 8; bases outside the gene matches: 8. This CDR3 spans 15 amino acids. The CDR3 bases are TGTGCCAGCAGCCCCTCCGGGACAGGGGGATATGAGCAGTTCTTC. Amino acid sequence: CASSPSGTGGYEQFF.

The chain uses TRBV4-1 and TRBJ2-7, with D maybe TRBD1 (6 bases). This CDR3 is built from 15 residues. V shed 6 bases and J shed 6 bases, with 21 bases lying between them. The germline CDR1 and CDR2 sequences are MGHRA and YSYEKL. CDR3 DNA sequence: TGCGCCAGCAGTCCCCTGGGACATGGGGCTCGCGAGCAGTACTTC. Translation gives CASSPLGHGAREQYF.